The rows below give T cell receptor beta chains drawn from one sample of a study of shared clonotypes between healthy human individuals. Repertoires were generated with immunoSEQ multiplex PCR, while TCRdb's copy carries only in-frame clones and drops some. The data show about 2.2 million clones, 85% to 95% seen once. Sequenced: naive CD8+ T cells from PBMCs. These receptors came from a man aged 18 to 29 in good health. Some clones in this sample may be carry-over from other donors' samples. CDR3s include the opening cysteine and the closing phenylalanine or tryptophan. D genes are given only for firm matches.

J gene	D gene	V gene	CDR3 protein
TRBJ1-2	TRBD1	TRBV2	CASREMGQHPLSF
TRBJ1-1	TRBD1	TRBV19	CASSMGTGPEAFF
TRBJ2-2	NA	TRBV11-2	CASSSRGLPLNTGELFF
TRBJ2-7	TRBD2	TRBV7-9	CASSSRVAGGAYEQYF
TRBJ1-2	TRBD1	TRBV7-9	CASTGDRVNYGYTF
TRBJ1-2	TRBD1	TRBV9	CASSLRQGDGYTF
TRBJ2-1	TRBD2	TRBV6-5	CASSYSAGEYYNEQFF
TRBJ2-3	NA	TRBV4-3	CASSSLRGGARYF
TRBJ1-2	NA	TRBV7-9	CASSLSPAGLDGYTF
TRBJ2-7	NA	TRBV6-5	CASSDRPYVEQYF
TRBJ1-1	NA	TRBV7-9	CASSLTEGDTEAFF
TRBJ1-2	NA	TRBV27	CASSFTGLGNYGYTF
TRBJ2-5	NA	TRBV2	CASSESKLGPYQETQYF
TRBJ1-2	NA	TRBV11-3	CASSLRQYYGYTF